There are a few counts of the clone carrying this TCR beta chain. The antigen remains undetermined. This specimen belongs to a study of radiotherapy plus CTLA-4 blockade in lung cancer. Findings of the study overall: Once radiotherapy plus ipilimumab had been given, TCR clones derived from tumor expanded in blood.

Sequenced by immunoSEQ multiplex PCR; TCRdb stores in-frame clones only, minus some. The sample has roughly 44,000 clones; around nine tenths are singletons. Each patient with chemo-refractory metastatic non-small-cell lung cancer was treated with focal radiation plus CTLA-4 blockade using ipilimumab. Trimming cost V 4 bases and J 6 bases; bases outside gene matches: 8. There are 16 residues in the CDR3. Germline lookup yields CDR1 SGHDN and CDR2 FVKESK. This material consisted of peripheral blood, taken from a patient treated with radiotherapy plus ipilimumab. The chain is built from TRBV14 and TRBJ2-5, with 13 bases that match TRBD2. The sequence was collected from a human donor with non-small cell lung cancer whose response to radiotherapy plus ipilimumab could not be evaluated. In DNA, the CDR3 is TGTGCCAGCAGCCCCCTACTAGCGGGAGGGGAAAAGACCCAGTACTTC. It is translated as CASSPLLAGGEKTQYF.